The 27 T cell receptor beta chains below come from one sample, sequenced in a study of control samples from healthy donors and cancer patients. Produced via immunoSEQ multiplex PCR; TCRdb's table is partial and in-frame only. This sample has around 250,000 clones, with almost 85% found just once. The sample consisted of PBMCs. The origin of the receptors is a woman between 55 and 75 years old with lung cancer.

The J gene is TRBJ1-5, the V gene TRBV19; 7 bases align to TRBD1. The CDR3 is 18 residues long. V gave up 7 bases and J gave up 2 bases; unmatched junction bases: 17. CDR1 is LNHDA and CDR2 is SQIVND in the germline V gene (reference sequence). CDR3 DNA sequence: TGTGCCAGTACTCCTCTCCCAGGGGGGAACGGGGGCAATCAGCCCCAGCATTTT. It yields the protein CASTPLPGGNGGNQPQHF.

This chain connects TRBV5-6 to TRBJ1-2, with D maybe TRBD1 (5 bases). The CDR3 sequence is 14 residues long. Per germline, CDR1 SGHDT and CDR2 YYEEEE. Trimming cost V 4 bases and J 6 bases, with 16 bases left between them. CDR3 sequence reads: CASSDAGDADGYTF. In DNA form, the CDR3 reads TGTGCCAGCAGCGACGCGGGGGACGCGGATGGCTACACCTTC.

The chain is built from TRBV5-4 and TRBJ2-1; 7 bases map to TRBD1. The junction had 12 bases not matched to a gene; V was cut back by 4 bases and J by 5 bases. The CDR3 consists of 16 residues. Germline CDR1 reads SGHNT; CDR2 reads YYREEE (reference sequence). CDR3 residues: CASSPRQGALNNEQFF. For the CDR3, the DNA is TGTGCCAGCAGCCCTCGACAGGGCGCCCTTAACAATGAGCAGTTCTTC.

The rearrangement links TRBV5-5 to TRBJ1-4; D perhaps matches TRBD1 (5 bases). The CDR3 contains 14 residues. The V gene lost 4 bases and the J gene lost 3 bases, with 10 bases spanning the gap. The germline gives CDR1 SGHKS, CDR2 YYEKEE (reference sequence). CDR3 in amino acids: CASSLQVSNEKLFF. CDR3 in DNA: TGTGCCAGCAGCCTACAGGTTTCTAATGAAAAACTGTTTTTT.

There are a few counts of this clone. The rearrangement links TRBV9 to TRBJ1-1; TRBD1 aligns across 8 bases. CDR1 and CDR2 from the germline V gene are SGDLS and YYNGEE. V gave up 0 bases and J gave up 5 bases; unmatched junction bases: 3. The CDR3 sequence is 14 residues long. The CDR3 reads CASSVETGDTEAFF. CDR3 nucleotide sequence: TGTGCCAGCAGCGTAGAGACAGGGGATACTGAAGCTTTCTTT.

The CDR3 protein is CASSPPFSGSSYNEQFF. In DNA, the CDR3 is TGTGCCAGCTCACCACCGTTTAGCGGCAGCTCCTACAATGAGCAGTTCTTC. This chain uses TRBV18 with TRBJ2-1, with D maybe TRBD2 (6 bases). The CDR3 sequence is 17 residues long. Germline CDR1 reads KGHSH; CDR2 reads LQKENI. V lost 0 bases to trimming and J lost 0 bases, with 12 bases between them.

The chain combines TRBV19 with TRBJ1-6; D is perhaps TRBD1 (5 bases). The V gene lost 4 bases and the J gene lost 11 bases, with 15 bases spanning the gap. The CDR3 spans 14 residues. Germline V gene sequence: CDR1 LNHDA, CDR2 SQIVND (reference sequence). CDR3 sequence reads: CASSTRGAPTPLHF. The CDR3 DNA reads as TGTGCCAGTAGTACCCGAGGGGCTCCAACACCCCTCCACTTT.

This chain links TRBV9 with TRBJ1-2, with D maybe TRBD1 (5 bases). The CDR3 sequence is 12 residues long. CDR1 and CDR2 from the germline V gene are SGDLS and YYNGEE. V lost 0 bases to trimming and J lost 6 bases, with 6 bases between them. The CDR3 loop is CASSVAGNGYTF. The CDR3 coding sequence is TGTGCCAGCAGCGTAGCAGGGAATGGCTACACCTTC.

This chain connects TRBV12-5 to TRBJ2-5, with a weak D call TRBD1 (5 bases). V dropped 8 bases and J dropped 1 base, with 8 bases sitting between them. The CDR3 sequence is 12 residues long. In germline, CDR1 is LGHNT, CDR2 FRNRAP. This CDR3 is CASKGSQETQYF. In nucleotides, the CDR3 is TGTGCTAGTAAGGGGTCCCAAGAGACCCAGTACTTC.

The chain couples TRBV7-9 to TRBJ2-7, with D maybe TRBD2 (5 bases). The ends were cut back, 4 bases at V and 4 bases at J, with 8 bases in the middle. The CDR3 contains 12 residues. Germline V gene lookup returns CDR1 SEHNR and CDR2 FQNEAQ (reference sequence). DNA of the CDR3: TGTGCCAGCAGCTCAACTAGGTACGAGCAGTACTTC. This encodes CASSSTRYEQYF.

Written as DNA, the CDR3 is TGTGCCAGCAGCTGGGGCCTTGATACGCAGTATTTT. Translation: CASSWGLDTQYF. The J gene is TRBJ2-3, the V gene TRBV5-4, with TRBD1 as a possible D gene (5 bases). Trimming left V 3 bases short and J 6 bases short, with 8 bases between. This CDR3 contains 12 residues. Germline V gives CDR1 SGHNT, CDR2 YYREEE (reference sequence).

The rearrangement links TRBV11-2 to TRBJ2-5, with D uncertain. The CDR3 is 14 residues long. The germline gives CDR1 SGHAT, CDR2 FQNNGV. Deletions cut 2 bases from V and 1 base from J, with 8 bases between. CDR3 DNA: TGTGCCAGCAGCTTAAGGCTTACCCAAGAGACCCAGTACTTC. Translation gives CASSLRLTQETQYF.

The rearrangement links TRBV19 to TRBJ2-2, with 7 bases identical to TRBD1. CDR1 and CDR2 from the germline V gene are LNHDA and SQIVND (reference sequence). J lost 2 bases, V lost 3 bases, and 6 bases had no gene match. This CDR3 spans 16 amino acids. The CDR3 loop is CASSILGQPNTGELFF. The CDR3 coding sequence is TGTGCCAGTAGTATTCTGGGACAGCCAAACACCGGGGAGCTGTTTTTT.

About this clone: The identical CDR3 is also encoded by other nucleotide sequences in the sample. This rearrangement joins TRBV9 to TRBJ1-5; D gene uncertain. There are 14 residues in the CDR3. Trimming left V 0 bases short and J 0 bases short, with 4 bases between. CDR1 is SGDLS and CDR2 is YYNGEE in the germline V gene. This chain's CDR3 is CASSVDSSNQPQHF. As DNA, the CDR3 is TGTGCCAGCAGCGTAGACTCTAGCAATCAGCCCCAGCATTTT.

This clone was counted once. The rearrangement links TRBV5-1 to TRBJ1-4; TRBD1 matches 7 bases. The trim removed 4 bases at V and 5 bases at J, leaving 2 bases unmatched. Germline V gene data show CDR1 as SGHRS and CDR2 as YFSETQ. The CDR3 is 13 amino acids. The CDR3 here is CASSQGQNEKLFF. The CDR3 DNA is TGCGCCAGCAGCCAGGGACAGAATGAAAAACTGTTTTTT.

In its sample, this clone was seen once. This rearrangement joins TRBV5-1 to TRBJ1-1; D is possibly TRBD1 (5 bases). CDR3 length: 15 amino acids. Trimming took off 2 bases at V and 1 base at J, with 12 bases between the two ends. Germline CDR1 and CDR2: SGHRS and YFSETQ. The CDR3 loop is CASSFAGPKNTEAFF. The CDR3 nucleotides are TGCGCCAGCAGCTTCGCAGGGCCTAAGAACACTGAAGCTTTCTTT.

This clone turned up a few times. The chain has TRBV4-1 and TRBJ1-1, with TRBD1 identical over 7 bases. The CDR3 spans 20 residues. Germline V gene lookup returns CDR1 MGHRA and CDR2 YSYEKL. The V and J ends lost 3 bases and 1 base, in that order; junction bases with no gene match: 20. CDR3 bases: TGCGCCAGCAGCCATCGCCGATCCCGGGGCAGGGGGTTGGGGAACACTGAAGCTTTCTTT. Translated: CASSHRRSRGRGLGNTEAFF.

This chain connects TRBV21-1 to TRBJ2-2; TRBD1, the D gene given by the table, was not confirmed from the DNA. TRBV21-1 corresponds to a pseudogene. This CDR3 comprises 13 residues. The CDR3 sequence: CANRKKGSGELFF. In DNA form, the CDR3 reads TGTGCCAACCGGAAAAAGGGGTCCGGGGAGCTGTTTTTT.

This clone was seen a handful of times. This chain joins TRBV9 and TRBJ2-3; the D is unclear. CDR1 and CDR2 (germline): SGDLS, YYNGEE. CDR3 length: 15 residues. The V end lost 0 bases, the J end lost 4 bases, and 12 bases lay between the germline ends. For the CDR3, the DNA is TGTGCCAGCAGCGTAGCAGGTTCTTTCGCAGATACGCAGTATTTT. This encodes CASSVAGSFADTQYF.

V and J are TRBV5-1 and TRBJ2-6; 7 nucleotides align to TRBD1. From germline, CDR1 is SGHRS and CDR2 YFSETQ. The CDR3 sequence is 15 residues long. The junction had 3 bases not matched to a gene; V was cut back by 4 bases and J by 2 bases. Here the CDR3 DNA reads TGCGCCAGCAGCACGCAGGGGGCTGGGGCCAACGTCCTGACTTTC. This sequence encodes CASSTQGAGANVLTF.

This clone was detected once. The chain uses TRBV3-1 (or the pseudogene TRBV3-2) and TRBJ2-3; 7 nucleotides agree with TRBD1. After removal of 1 base from V and 10 bases from J, the junction contained 2 bases not matched to a gene. The CDR3 sequence is 12 residues long. CDR1 is LGHDT, CDR2 YNNKEL, per germline (reference sequence). The DNA for the CDR3 is TGTGCCAGCAGCCAAGGACAGGGAGCGCAGTATTTT. Encoded protein: CASSQGQGAQYF.

Here the CDR3 reads CASSVTDRGDYGYTF. The CDR3 nucleotides are TGTGCCAGCAGCGTAACGGACAGGGGCGACTATGGCTACACCTTC. The chain couples TRBV9 to TRBJ1-2, with 9 bases lining up with TRBD1. CDR1 and CDR2 from the germline V gene are SGDLS and YYNGEE. V dropped 1 base and J dropped 3; count of bases not matched to a gene: 4. The CDR3 runs to 15 residues. The full variable domain, completed using reference TRBV9 and TRBJ1-2, is DSGVTQTPKHLITATGQRVTLRCSPRSGDLSVYWYQQSLDQGLQFLIQYYNGEERAKGNILERFSAQQFPDLHSELNLSSLELGDSALYFCASSVTDRGDYGYTFGSGTRLTVV.

This clone was seen a handful of times. CDR3: CASSSRTINYGYTF. The CDR3 DNA follows: TGTGCCAGTAGTTCCCGGACTATTAACTATGGCTACACCTTC. The V and J genes are TRBV19 and TRBJ1-2; D is ambiguous. Trimming shortened V by 5 bases and J by 1 base, and 11 bases separated the two germline ends. Germline-derived CDR1 and CDR2 are LNHDA and SQIVND (reference sequence). The CDR3 length is 14 residues.

CDR3 sequence reads: CASTLGGSSYEQYF. The CDR3 DNA reads TGTGCCAGCACCTTAGGGGGATCCTCCTACGAGCAGTACTTC. The chain uses TRBV3-1 (or the pseudogene TRBV3-2) and TRBJ2-7, with TRBD1 as a possible D gene (6 bases). Deletions cut 7 bases from V and 0 bases from J, with 13 bases between. CDR1 is LGHDT and CDR2 is YNNKEL in the germline V gene (reference sequence). The CDR3 loop spans 14 amino acids.

This clone was seen only once. V usage is TRBV24-1 and J usage is TRBJ1-5, with TRBD1 as a possible D gene (6 bases). Trimming took off 5 bases at V and 6 bases at J, with 10 bases between the two ends. Germline lookup yields CDR1 KGHDR and CDR2 SFDVKD. The length of the CDR3 is 13 residues. This chain's CDR3 is CATSAGATQPQHF. The CDR3 nucleotides read TGTGCCACCAGTGCGGGGGCCACTCAGCCCCAGCATTTT.

This chain uses TRBV30 with TRBJ2-3; 7 positions match TRBD2. Germline CDR1 is GTSNPN and CDR2 is SVGIG (reference sequence). V shed 0 bases, J shed 0 bases, and the junction held 6 bases outside the gene matches. The length of the CDR3 is 16 residues. The CDR3 protein is CAWSVRASGSTDTQYF. The CDR3 region has the DNA TGTGCCTGGAGTGTACGGGCTAGCGGAAGCACAGATACGCAGTATTTT.

The rearrangement links TRBV2 to TRBJ2-7, with 7 bases aligning to TRBD1. The CDR3 loop spans 17 amino acids. The germline V gene has CDR1 SNHLY and CDR2 FYNNEI. Germline trimming cut 6 bases from V and 3 bases from J; bases unmatched to any gene: 17. Written as DNA, the CDR3 is TGTGCCAGCAGGGAAACAGGGGTTTTTTTAGGTGACTACGAGCAGTACTTC. Translated, it gives CASRETGVFLGDYEQYF. Full variable domain (missing parts from reference TRBV2 and TRBJ2-7): EPEVTQTPSHQVTQMGQEVILRCVPISNHLYFYWYRQILGQKVEFLVSFYNNEISEKSEIFDDQFSVERPDGSNFTLKIRSTKLEDSAMYFCASRETGVFLGDYEQYFGPGTRLTVT.